This T cell receptor (beta chain) emerged from a study of beta chain features in type 1 diabetes. Study-wide results and caveats: For Type 1 diabetes patients, all four CD4+ subsets carried TCRB CDR3s that were moderately but significantly shorter.

Looked up from germline, CDR1 is SGHNT and CDR2 is YENEEA. Between the trimmed V and J ends, which lost 3 bases and 9 bases, there was a span of 12 bases. CDR3 size: 13 residues. Comments on this clone: The antigen is unknown.

Expressed TCRB transcripts were sequenced because the entire RNA isolate underwent reverse transcription. Measured with immunoSEQ multiplex PCR; TCRdb has only the in-frame clones, and not every one. The sample has about 390,000 clones; 9.6% are singletons. By way of CD45RO/CCR7/CD25/CD127/CD95/CD27, the CD4+ regulatory, stem cell-like memory, central memory and naive cells were sorted. The TCR originated in a man aged 25-45 years with type 1 diabetes. The chain is built from TRBV11-3 and TRBJ2-1; no clear D. The material sequenced was central memory CD4+ T cells from blood. The CDR3 protein is CASSFPGMGEQFF. CDR3 in DNA: TGTGCCAGCAGCTTCCCAGGTATGGGTGAGCAGTTCTTC.